The rows below give T cell receptor beta chains drawn from one sample of a study of T cell responses to AZD1222 COVID-19 vaccine. Assay: immunoSEQ multiplex PCR; the TCRdb copy retains only in-frame clones and omits some. The sample has about 150,000 clones; approximately 91% are singletons. Sample: peripheral blood, taken 28 days after the second AZD1222 dose. The receptors were sampled from an adult who received the AZD1222 COVID-19 vaccine. The CDR3 runs from the conserved cysteine through the conserved F or W. The order of the fields is V gene, D gene, clone size, J gene, CDR3 DNA, CDR3 protein. D genes are given only for firm matches. Size tells how often a clone was seen (once, few, many) or the class of an expanded clone, and some rows leave it out.

V gene: TRBV29-1; D gene: .; clone size: .; J gene: TRBJ2-1; CDR3 DNA: TGCAGCGCACCTTCCACCAGGGGAATGAGCGATGAGCAGTTCTTC; CDR3 protein: CSAPSTRGMSDEQFF
V gene: TRBV3-1/TRBV3-2; D gene: .; clone size: .; J gene: TRBJ1-3; CDR3 DNA: TGTGCCAGCAGCCCCCTGGGTCAGGGCGCTGGAAACACCATATATTTT; CDR3 protein: CASSPLGQGAGNTIYF
V gene: TRBV9; D gene: .; clone size: .; J gene: TRBJ2-1; CDR3 DNA: TGTGCCAGCAGCGCCGGGACCCCAAATGAGCAGTTCTTC; CDR3 protein: CASSAGTPNEQFF
V gene: TRBV5-1; D gene: TRBD1; clone size: .; J gene: TRBJ1-1; CDR3 DNA: TGCGCCAGCAGCTTGGACAGGGGGAGCACTGAAGCTTTCTTT; CDR3 protein: CASSLDRGSTEAFF
V gene: TRBV20-1; D gene: TRBD1; clone size: .; J gene: TRBJ1-4; CDR3 DNA: TGCAGTGCGAAGCGGGACAGGACGAGGTTTTTT; CDR3 protein: CSAKRDRTRFF
V gene: TRBV6-2/TRBV6-3; D gene: .; clone size: .; J gene: TRBJ2-3; CDR3 DNA: TGTGCCAGCAGTTACTGGTGGATTCTGGGTCCGTATTTT; CDR3 protein: CASSYWWILGPYF
V gene: TRBV18; D gene: .; clone size: .; J gene: TRBJ1-6; CDR3 DNA: TGTGCCAGCTCACCAGTGGCGGGGGGCGCCCTGAAGGATTCACCCCTCCACTTT; CDR3 protein: CASSPVAGGALKDSPLHF
V gene: TRBV15; D gene: .; clone size: .; J gene: TRBJ1-4; CDR3 DNA: TGTGCCACCAGCAGCCCGGCGGGGGAAGAGGGGGTATGGACTAATGAAAAACTGTTTTTT; CDR3 protein: CATSSPAGEEGVWTNEKLFF
V gene: TRBV19; D gene: TRBD2; clone size: .; J gene: TRBJ2-6; CDR3 DNA: TGTGCCAGTAGGGGCACGACGGGACTACTTTCGGAGTGG; CDR3 protein: CASRGTTGLLSEW
V gene: TRBV6-4; D gene: TRBD1; clone size: .; J gene: TRBJ1-2; CDR3 DNA: TGTGCCAGCAGTGACAACGCTAGGGACAGGTTCTATGGCTACACCTTC; CDR3 protein: CASSDNARDRFYGYTF
V gene: TRBV4-1; D gene: .; clone size: .; J gene: TRBJ1-1; CDR3 DNA: TGCGCCAGCAGCCAAAGGACAGACGGGACGAACACTGAAGCTTTCTTT; CDR3 protein: CASSQRTDGTNTEAFF
V gene: TRBV27; D gene: .; clone size: .; J gene: TRBJ1-1; CDR3 DNA: TGTGCCAGCAGCCCGACTGCAGGGGATTATCTCACTGAAGCTTTCTTT; CDR3 protein: CASSPTAGDYLTEAFF
V gene: TRBV6-5; D gene: .; clone size: .; J gene: TRBJ1-5; CDR3 DNA: TGTGCCAGCAGCCCGGACAGAAGCAATCAGCCCCAGCATTTT; CDR3 protein: CASSPDRSNQPQHF
V gene: TRBV19; D gene: .; clone size: .; J gene: TRBJ1-6; CDR3 DNA: TGTGCCAGTAGTATTGGGGCGCAGGGATCTTCACCCCTCCACTTT; CDR3 protein: CASSIGAQGSSPLHF
V gene: TRBV6-6; D gene: .; clone size: once; J gene: TRBJ2-7; CDR3 DNA: TGTGCCAGCAGTCGACGATACATGGAGGGGGGCTACGAGCAGTACTTC; CDR3 protein: CASSRRYMEGGYEQYF
V gene: TRBV5-1; D gene: TRBD2; clone size: .; J gene: TRBJ2-1; CDR3 DNA: TGCGCCAGCAGCTTTCTCTCCTCCCCGGGACTAGCGGACAATGAGCAGTTCTTC; CDR3 protein: CASSFLSSPGLADNEQFF
V gene: TRBV6-5; D gene: .; clone size: .; J gene: TRBJ1-1; CDR3 DNA: TGTGCCGCGGGGTTCTCGCACACTGAAGCTTTCTTT; CDR3 protein: CAAGFSHTEAFF
V gene: TRBV7-3; D gene: .; clone size: .; J gene: TRBJ2-7; CDR3 DNA: TGTGCCAGCTCCGAGGACAGAGGCTACGAGCAGTACTTC; CDR3 protein: CASSEDRGYEQYF
V gene: TRBV24-1; D gene: .; clone size: .; J gene: TRBJ2-1; CDR3 DNA: TGTGCCACCAGTGATTCCCGAGGGCCAGACCGGAAGTTCTTC; CDR3 protein: CATSDSRGPDRKFF
V gene: TRBV7-3; D gene: TRBD1; clone size: .; J gene: TRBJ1-1; CDR3 DNA: TGTGCCAGCAGCCGTAGTGGACAGGCCCTGAACACTGAAGCTTTCTTT; CDR3 protein: CASSRSGQALNTEAFF